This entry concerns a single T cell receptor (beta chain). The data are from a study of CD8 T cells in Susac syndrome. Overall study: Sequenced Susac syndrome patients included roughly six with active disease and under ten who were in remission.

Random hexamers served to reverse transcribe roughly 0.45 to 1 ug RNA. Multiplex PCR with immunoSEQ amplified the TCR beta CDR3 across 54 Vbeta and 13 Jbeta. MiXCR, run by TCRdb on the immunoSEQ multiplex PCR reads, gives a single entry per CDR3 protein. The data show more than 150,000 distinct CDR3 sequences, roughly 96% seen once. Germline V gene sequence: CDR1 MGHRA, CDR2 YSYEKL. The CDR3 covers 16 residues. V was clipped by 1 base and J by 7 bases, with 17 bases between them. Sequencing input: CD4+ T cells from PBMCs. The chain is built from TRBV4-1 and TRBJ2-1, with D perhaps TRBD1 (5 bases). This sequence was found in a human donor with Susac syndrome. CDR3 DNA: TGCGCCAGCAGCCAAGGAAACAGGCCCCAAGGGAATGAGCAGTTCTTC. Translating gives CASSQGNRPQGNEQFF.